This TCR beta chain emerged from a study of cytomegalovirus exposure and HLA in healthy donors. CDR1 and CDR2 from the germline V gene are MNHEY and SMNVEV (reference sequence). This CDR3 has 17 amino acids. V shed 6 bases and J 4 bases; nucleotides not matched to a gene: 13. The PCR made use of 60 Vbeta and 13 Jbeta primers. The table came from immunoSEQ multiplex PCR; TCRdb's copy has only in-frame clones and leaves some out. The table records roughly 130,000 clones, around 8.5% of them present only once. Study-level findings and limits: Most of the CMV-associated TCR beta chains (in a later analysis) appeared to be HLA-restricted. Reports state that TCR beta sequences accurately predicted most subjects' HLA-A and HLA-B alleles.

Sampled while nominally healthy, donors likely had unrecorded immune exposures. Remarks on this clone: As yet, its antigen is unknown.

This TCR was sampled from a man aged 40-49 years in good health and CMV-seronegative. The J gene is TRBJ2-1, the V gene TRBV27; 9 bases line up with TRBD1. The sample was PBMCs. The CDR3 spells CASSPNPGTGTYNEQFF. CDR3 coding DNA: TGTGCCAGCAGCCCGAATCCCGGGACAGGGACTTACAATGAGCAGTTCTTC.